The present T cell receptor (beta chain) was sequenced within a study of T cell changes during pregnancy in multiple sclerosis. The repertoire was sequenced with immunoSEQ multiplex PCR; TCRdb's copy has only in-frame clones and lacks some. The sample has fewer than 50,000 clones, 85% to 90% seen once. The sample was CD8+ T cells from peripheral blood mononuclear cells, taken in the third trimester of pregnancy. This sequence originates from a female donor with multiple sclerosis, enrolled in a pregnancy study.

The chain's CDR3 is CASSLMGGNQPQHF. The CDR3 DNA follows: TGTGCCAGCAGCTTAATGGGCGGGAATCAGCCCCAGCATTTT. This chain connects TRBV7-9 to TRBJ1-5; no reliable D call. Per the germline V gene, CDR1 is SEHNR and CDR2 is FQNEAQ (reference sequence). The CDR3 loop spans 14 amino acids. The V and J ends lost 2 bases and 4 bases respectively, with 9 bases between them.